These T cell receptor beta chains were read from a single sample in a study of graft-versus-host responses after intestinal transplantation. Assay: immunoSEQ multiplex PCR; the TCRdb copy retains only in-frame clones and omits some. In the table there are about 93,000 clones, 90% to 95% of which are singletons. For these TCRs, the target antigens are not known. Sequences were derived from unstimulated CD8+ T cells sorted from spleen or lymph node cells, sampled before intestinal transplant. These receptors came from a human donor who received an intestinal transplant. Each CDR3 is given with its conserved first and last residue. The D gene is left open where the match is weak. Expanded clones get a size class; other rows say once, few or many, or leave the size out.

-	TRBD1	TRBJ1-2	TRBV27	TGTGCCAGCGACCCGGGACAGGGGGTTTATGGCTACACCTTC	CASDPGQGVYGYTF
-	TRBD1	TRBJ2-7	TRBV5-4	TGTGCCAGCAGCTGGGGGACAGGGTTAAGCTACGAGCAGTACTTC	CASSWGTGLSYEQYF
-	TRBD1	TRBJ1-2	TRBV9	TGTGCCAGCAGGGGACAGGGGCCCTATGGCTACACCTTC	CASRGQGPYGYTF
-	TRBD2	TRBJ2-5	TRBV7-8	TGTGCCAGCAGCGGCGGGACTAGCGGGAGAGTGGAGACCCAGTACTTC	CASSGGTSGRVETQYF
-	-	TRBJ2-3	TRBV19	TGTGCCAGTAGTACCGTCAGCACAGATACGCAGTATTTT	CASSTVSTDTQYF
-	TRBD1	TRBJ2-7	TRBV19	TGTGCCAGTAGTATGGGGACAGGGGACCTCTACGAGCAGTACTTC	CASSMGTGDLYEQYF
-	TRBD1	TRBJ2-7	TRBV19	TGTGCCAGTAGTATGGGGACAGGGACATATTACGAGCAGTACTTC	CASSMGTGTYYEQYF
-	TRBD1	TRBJ2-1	TRBV27	TGTGCCAGCAGTTCCGGGACAGGGCCCTACAATGAGCAGTTCTTC	CASSSGTGPYNEQFF
-	TRBD1	TRBJ1-1	TRBV11-2	TGTGCCAGCAGCGCACGGGGACAGGGGTTTATTGAAGCTTTCTTT	CASSARGQGFIEAFF
-	-	TRBJ1-2	TRBV13	TGTGCCAGCAGCCCCAGGGGCATACCGTATGGCTACACCTTC	CASSPRGIPYGYTF
-	TRBD2	TRBJ2-1	TRBV6-6	TGTGCCAGCAGCAGAACTAGCGCGGATGAGCAGTTCTTC	CASSRTSADEQFF
once	TRBD2	TRBJ2-1	TRBV5-1	TGCGCCAGCAGCTTGTCAGCGGGGGGCCCCGTAGTCTACAATGAGCAGTTCTTC	CASSLSAGGPVVYNEQFF
few	TRBD1	TRBJ2-7	TRBV27	TGTGCCAGCAGTTTATCGTGGACAGGGGAGGCCGAGCAGTACTTC	CASSLSWTGEAEQYF
-	TRBD1	TRBJ2-3	TRBV6-5	TGTGCCAGCAGTTTCACAGGGGCCACAGATACGCAGTATTTT	CASSFTGATDTQYF